These 21 T cell receptor beta chains were sequenced from one sample in a study of beta chain features in type 1 diabetes. The whole isolated RNA underwent reverse transcription, so sequencing captured expressed TCRB transcripts. Using immunoSEQ multiplex PCR, the repertoire was profiled, and TCRdb retains in-frame clones only, with some absent. This sample has approximately 400,000 clones, with over 12% found just once. Sequencing input: naive CD4+ T cells from blood. The receptor source for this set is a woman under 30 in good health.

This clone has more than one count but fewer than ten. The rearrangement uses TRBV30 and TRBJ1-1; D might be TRBD1 (6 bases). The V gene lost 3 bases and the J gene lost 3 bases, with 11 bases spanning the gap. This CDR3 contains 13 residues. Looked up from germline, CDR1 is GTSNPN and CDR2 is SVGIG (reference sequence). CDR3 sequence (DNA): TGTGCCTGGAGGACAGGAGGATACACTGAAGCTTTCTTT. This translates into CAWRTGGYTEAFF.

This chain links TRBV4-3 with TRBJ2-2; the D gene is possibly TRBD2 (6 bases). This CDR3 has 17 amino acids. CDR1 is LGHNA, CDR2 YSLEER, per germline. Trimming took 1 base from V and 4 from J, leaving 16 bases between them. CDR3 nucleotide sequence: TGCGCCAGCAGCCAAGCCGGGACTTCTGACAGCACCGGGGAGCTGTTTTTT. It yields the protein CASSQAGTSDSTGELFF.

This clone was seen only a few times. The rearrangement uses TRBV7-8 and TRBJ2-7, with 10 bases lining up with TRBD1. This CDR3 region has 18 residues. V gave up 4 bases and J gave up 2 bases; unmatched junction bases: 14. Germline values: CDR1 SGHVS, CDR2 FQNEAQ. Written as DNA, the CDR3 is TGTGCCAGCAGCTCGGGACAGGGGATGCCGGGACTCCCCTACGAGCAGTACTTC. It translates to CASSSGQGMPGLPYEQYF.

The CDR3 protein is CASRRDRGNTGELFF. The CDR3 coding sequence is TGTGCCAGCAGACGGGACAGGGGGAACACCGGGGAGCTGTTTTTT. J is TRBJ2-2 and V is TRBV6-5; 10 bases match TRBD1. The CDR3 consists of 15 residues. V shed 6 bases and J 1 base; nucleotides not matched to a gene: 2. Germline V CDR1 and CDR2: MNHEY, SVGAGI.

This clone has more than one count but fewer than ten. The gene calls are TRBV29-1 and TRBJ2-1; a possible D gene is TRBD1 (6 bases). Germline CDR1 and CDR2: SQVTM and ANQGSEA. The CDR3 has 13 residues. V lost 5 bases, J lost 7 bases, and 15 bases lay in between. The CDR3: CSVILTGWNEQFF. CDR3 DNA sequence: TGCAGCGTTATTTTGACAGGTTGGAATGAGCAGTTCTTC.

This clone came up a few times. The chain joins TRBV5-1 to TRBJ2-2; the match to TRBD2 covers 12 bases. The germline V gene encodes CDR1 SGHRS and CDR2 YFSETQ. The CDR3 spans 17 residues. Trimming cost V 2 bases and J 0 bases; bases outside gene matches: 2. CDR3 residues: CASSLGLAGTNTGELFF. The CDR3 DNA reads as TGCGCCAGCAGCTTAGGACTAGCGGGGACGAACACCGGGGAGCTGTTTTTT. Complete variable domain (other parts from reference TRBV5-1 and TRBJ2-2): KAGVTQTPRYLIKTRGQQVTLSCSPISGHRSVSWYQQTPGQGLQFLFEYFSETQRNKGNFPGRFSGRQFSNSRSEMNVSTLELGDSALYLCASSLGLAGTNTGELFFGEGSRLTVL.

This clone was counted between two and nine times. One end of the junction varies from germline; a read error may be responsible. The chain recombines TRBV30 with TRBJ1-2, with 10 nucleotides matching TRBD1. The CDR3 covers 13 residues. CDR1 and CDR2 from the germline V gene are GTSNPN and SVGIG (reference sequence). This chain's CDR3 is CAWPDPRDRGIAF. For the CDR3, the DNA is TGTGCCTGGCCCGACCCCCGGGACAGGGGTATCGCCTTC. The variable domain in full, with the rest retrieved from reference TRBV30 and TRBJ1-2, is SQTIHQWPATLVQPVGSPLSLECTVEGTSNPNLYWYRQAAGRGLQLLFYSVGIGQISSEVPQNLSASRPQDRQFILSSKKLLLSDSGFYLCAWPDPRDRGIAFGSGTRLTVV.

This chain uses TRBV5-1 with TRBJ2-6; 9 bases are shared with TRBD1. Germline CDR1 is SGHRS and CDR2 is YFSETQ. The CDR3 sequence is 17 residues long. Germline trimming cut 4 bases from V and 0 bases from J; bases unmatched to any gene: 5. CDR3 sequence reads: CASSQTGGRSGANVLTF. The CDR3 DNA follows: TGCGCCAGCAGCCAGACAGGGGGACGCTCTGGGGCCAACGTCCTGACTTTC. The full variable domain, in which reference TRBV5-1 and TRBJ2-6 provide the parts outside the CDR3, is KAGVTQTPRYLIKTRGQQVTLSCSPISGHRSVSWYQQTPGQGLQFLFEYFSETQRNKGNFPGRFSGRQFSNSRSEMNVSTLELGDSALYLCASSQTGGRSGANVLTFGAGSRLTVL.

The chain is built from TRBV11-1 and TRBJ2-7; D uncertain. Trimming took 2 bases from V and 5 from J, leaving 10 bases between them. The CDR3 loop spans 13 amino acids. The germline V gene encodes CDR1 SGHAT and CDR2 FQDESV (reference sequence). The CDR3 region has the DNA TGTGCCAGCAGCTTAATAGTCACCGACGAGCAGTACTTC. This codes for CASSLIVTDEQYF.

The table lists this clone with a few counts. The genes are TRBV29-1 and TRBJ2-2, with D tentatively TRBD2 (5 bases). This CDR3 has 15 residues. V gave up 7 bases and J gave up 5 bases, with 20 bases separating them. Germline V CDR1 and CDR2: SQVTM, ANQGSEA. This CDR3 reads CSAQRSVRETGELFF. DNA for the CDR3: TGCAGCGCACAACGCTCCGTAAGGGAGACCGGGGAGCTGTTTTTT.

This clone was seen more than once but under ten times. The rearrangement joins TRBV14 to TRBJ2-7, with D hard to call. Trimming took off 1 base at V and 2 bases at J, with 12 bases between the two ends. Germline CDR1 reads SGHDN; CDR2 reads FVKESK. CDR3 length: 15 amino acids. The chain's CDR3 is CASSQGNSATYEQYF. In nucleotides, the CDR3 is TGTGCCAGCAGCCAAGGTAACAGTGCTACCTACGAGCAGTACTTC.

This chain uses TRBV29-1 with TRBJ2-5, with D maybe TRBD1 (5 bases). Trimming shortened V by 6 bases and J by 8 bases, and 16 bases separated the two germline ends. The CDR3 is 12 residues long. From germline, CDR1 is SQVTM and CDR2 ANQGSEA. The CDR3 coding sequence is TGCAGCGTGGGGCCCGGAGCGTACACCCAGTACTTC. Amino acid sequence: CSVGPGAYTQYF. Variable domain in full (rest from reference TRBV29-1 and TRBJ2-5): SAVISQKPSRDICQRGTSLTIQCQVDSQVTMMFWYRQQPGQSLTLIATANQGSEATYESGFVIDKFPISRPNLTFSTLTVSNMSPEDSSIYLCSVGPGAYTQYFGPGTRLLVL.

This clone was picked up a small number of times. The chain employs TRBV7-9 and TRBJ2-1; unclear D gene. Trimming took off 1 base at V and 2 bases at J, with 6 bases between the two ends. Germline-derived CDR1 and CDR2 are SEHNR and FQNEAQ (reference sequence). This CDR3 comprises 14 residues. The CDR3 region is CASSLVGPYNEQFF. The CDR3 DNA is TGTGCCAGCAGCTTAGTTGGCCCCTACAATGAGCAGTTCTTC.

The table lists this clone with a few counts. The same CDR3 also results from other DNA sequences found in this sample. The V gene is TRBV7-9, the J gene TRBJ2-1; 9 nucleotides match TRBD1. The CDR3 has 15 amino acids. Germline loops: CDR1 SEHNR, CDR2 FQNEAQ (reference sequence). J lost 1 base, V lost 5 bases, and 3 bases had no gene match. Here the CDR3 reads CASSLGQGSYNEQFF. The CDR3 DNA follows: TGTGCCAGCAGCCTGGGACAGGGTTCCTACAATGAGCAGTTCTTC.

The chain has TRBV6-6 and TRBJ1-5, with 9 bases lining up with TRBD1. Looked up from germline, CDR1 is MNHNY and CDR2 is SVGAGI (reference sequence). V lost 6 bases, J lost 9 bases, and 6 bases stayed unmatched. The CDR3 loop spans 13 amino acids. Written as DNA, the CDR3 is TGTGCCAGCAGGGGACAGGGAAATGGGCCCCAGCATTTT. Translating gives CASRGQGNGPQHF.

J is TRBJ2-7 and V is TRBV9; possible D gene TRBD2, 6 bases. V was pared by 0 bases and J by 4 bases, with 14 bases between. Germline CDR1 SGDLS, CDR2 YYNGEE. The CDR3 is made up of 15 amino acids. CDR3 protein: CASSVDGVSGYEQYF. CDR3 DNA: TGTGCCAGCAGCGTAGATGGGGTTAGCGGTTACGAGCAGTACTTC.

A few counts support this clone. The chain couples TRBV11-2 to TRBJ1-1; no clear D. The CDR3 contains 14 residues. Germline loops: CDR1 SGHAT, CDR2 FQNNGV. V was clipped by 2 bases and J by 4 bases, with 11 bases between them. The CDR3: CASSLTRLSTEAFF. CDR3 nucleotide sequence: TGTGCCAGCAGCTTAACTCGCTTGAGCACTGAAGCTTTCTTT.

This clone has just a few counts. The chain is built from TRBV30 and TRBJ1-2; weak D call: TRBD1 (5 bases). This CDR3 has 15 residues. V was clipped by 4 bases and J by 1 base, with 16 bases between them. Germline V CDR1 and CDR2: GTSNPN, SVGIG (reference sequence). The CDR3 sequence: CAWISPLDNNYGYTF. In nucleotides, the CDR3 is TGTGCCTGGATCTCCCCCCTGGACAATAACTATGGCTACACCTTC.

This clone showed up just a few times. The J gene is TRBJ2-4, the V gene TRBV28; 8 bases align to TRBD1. The CDR3 is 12 amino acids. V gave up 8 bases and J gave up 16 bases; unmatched junction bases: 13. Germline CDR1 MDHEN, CDR2 SYDVKM. The CDR3 coding sequence is TGTGCCAGCGGCACCGGACAGGGTCTTTCATACTTC. Protein sequence: CASGTGQGLSYF. The variable domain in full, with the rest retrieved from reference TRBV28 and TRBJ2-4, is DVKVTQSSRYLVKRTGEKVFLECVQDMDHENMFWYRQDPGLGLRLIYFSYDVKMKEKGDIPEGYSVSREKKERFSLILESASTNQTSMYLCASGTGQGLSYFGAGTRLSVL.

This clone was observed a handful of times. This chain connects TRBV5-1 to TRBJ1-1, with D maybe TRBD1 (6 bases). The V and J ends lost 3 bases and 1 base respectively, with 16 bases between them. CDR3 length: 16 residues. The germline CDR1 and CDR2 sequences are SGHRS and YFSETQ. The CDR3 reads CASSSSGVRQNTEAFF. For the CDR3, the DNA is TGCGCCAGCAGCTCTTCAGGGGTGAGACAGAACACTGAAGCTTTCTTT. The full variable domain, with the rest looked up from reference TRBV5-1 and TRBJ1-1, is KAGVTQTPRYLIKTRGQQVTLSCSPISGHRSVSWYQQTPGQGLQFLFEYFSETQRNKGNFPGRFSGRQFSNSRSEMNVSTLELGDSALYLCASSSSGVRQNTEAFFGQGTRLTVV.

The sample holds a few counts of this clone. The gene calls are TRBV11-2 and TRBJ2-1; D might be TRBD1 (6 bases). CDR3 length: 15 residues. V was trimmed by 5 bases and J by 5 bases, leaving 16 bases between them. In germline, CDR1 is SGHAT, CDR2 FQNNGV. The CDR3 bases are TGTGCCAGCAGCACCCACAGTGGGGGCCACAATGAGCAGTTCTTC. Translation gives CASSTHSGGHNEQFF.